The 25 T cell receptor beta chains below all came from one sample that was sequenced in a study of OX40 agonist ivuxolimab in advanced cancers. The library was prepared using the immunoSEQ multiplex PCR assay. Drawn from immuneACCESS, this table holds only the in-frame rearrangements with V and J called that TCRdb kept. Clones are partly lost; checked studies trace under half to an unresolved V gene and leave the rest unexplained. Recorded for this sample are roughly 20,000 clones; over 55% of them occurred a single time. The biggest ten clones account for approximately 25% of the sample. The sample consisted of CD4+ or CD8+ T cells sorted from blood, taken in a trial of the OX40 agonist ivuxolimab. These receptors originate from an adult with an advanced solid tumor such as melanoma, head and neck, liver or kidney cancer.

This chain uses TRBV7-9 with TRBJ2-7; 8 nucleotides line up with TRBD1. Germline V gives CDR1 SEHNR, CDR2 FQNEAQ (reference sequence). CDR3 size: 15 residues. V lost 2 bases to trimming and J lost 5 bases; unmatched junction nucleotides: 8. CDR3 sequence (DNA): TGTGCCAGCAGCTTATTCCTGGCAGGGGGCCACGAGCAGTACTTC. It encodes CASSLFLAGGHEQYF.

This clone is a singleton in its sample. The chain uses TRBV7-3 and TRBJ2-5, with 8 positions matching TRBD2. The ends lost 2 bases at V and 2 bases at J; junction bases unmatched: 16. Germline V gives CDR1 SGHTA, CDR2 FQGTGA. This CDR3 is built from 19 residues. CDR3 sequence (DNA): TGTGCCAGCAGCTTACAGATGGGGAGACTAGCGAGTGTTCAAGAGACCCAGTACTTC. This codes for CASSLQMGRLASVQETQYF. Together with reference TRBV7-3 and TRBJ2-5, the CDR3 gives the full variable domain: GAGVSQTPSNKVTEKGKYVELRCDPISGHTALYWYRQSLGQGPEFLIYFQGTGAADDSGLPNDRFFAVRPEGSVSTLKIQRTERGDSAVYLCASSLQMGRLASVQETQYFGPGTRLLVL.

This clone appeared a few times. The CDR3 is CASSFGQGNQPQHF. As DNA, the CDR3 is TGTGCCAGCAGCTTTGGACAGGGAAATCAGCCCCAGCATTTT. This rearrangement joins TRBV5-5 to TRBJ1-5; 8 bases agree with TRBD1. The CDR3 is made up of 14 amino acids. The junction had 2 bases not matched to a gene; V was cut back by 2 bases and J by 4 bases. Per the germline V gene, CDR1 is SGHKS and CDR2 is YYEKEE (reference sequence).

In this sample, this clone turned up a few times. The chain uses TRBV11-3 and TRBJ1-1; TRBD1 is a possible D gene (5 bases). V was cut by 6 bases and J by 1 base, with 15 bases left in between. From germline, CDR1 is SGHNT and CDR2 YENEEA. The CDR3 runs to 15 residues. The CDR3 nucleotides are TGTGCCAGCAGTCCTGCGGGACTGGAGAACACTGAAGCTTTCTTT. Translated, it gives CASSPAGLENTEAFF.

The V and J genes are TRBV11-3 and TRBJ2-7; 7 positions match TRBD2. This CDR3 has 15 amino acids. Germline V gene sequence: CDR1 SGHNT, CDR2 YENEEA. V lost 2 bases to trimming and J lost 0 bases; unmatched junction nucleotides: 4. The CDR3 here is CASSLWRGSSYEQYF. DNA of the CDR3: TGTGCCAGCAGCTTATGGCGGGGGAGCTCCTACGAGCAGTACTTC.

This sequence joins TRBV7-2 and TRBJ2-3; possible D gene TRBD2, 7 bases. This CDR3 contains 13 residues. V was trimmed by 5 bases and J by 4 bases, leaving 10 bases between them. Per the germline V gene, CDR1 is SGHTA and CDR2 is FQGNSA. The CDR3 nucleotides are TGTGCCAGCAGCGGGGGGGCCTCAGATACGCAGTATTTT. Its translation: CASSGGASDTQYF.

The V gene is TRBV18, the J gene TRBJ2-5; no firm D call. The DNA end is a closer match to TRBJ2-7, so the J assignment may be wrong. The CDR3 is 15 residues long. Per germline, CDR1 KGHSH and CDR2 LQKENI. The CDR3 sequence is CASSSRVLPPYEQYF. The CDR3 DNA sequence: TGTGCCAGCTCATCTAGGGTCCTACCCCCCTACGAGCAGTACTTC.

V is TRBV7-8 and J is TRBJ2-2; 7 bases fit TRBD2. Germline V gives CDR1 SGHVS, CDR2 FQNEAQ. V shed 4 bases and J 3 bases; nucleotides not matched to a gene: 11. This CDR3 spans 17 amino acids. This CDR3 is CASSSTPPSGYTGELFF. In nucleotides, the CDR3 is TGTGCCAGCAGCTCTACCCCCCCTAGCGGCTACACCGGGGAGCTGTTTTTT.

The chain links TRBV6-6 to TRBJ1-2, with 7 bases fitting TRBD1. Germline V lookup: CDR1 MNHNY, CDR2 SVGAGI (reference sequence). V was pared by 0 bases and J by 7 bases, with 5 bases of the junction left unmatched. This CDR3 spans 14 amino acids. In DNA, the CDR3 is TGTGCCAGCAGTTACTCCCCCCCAGGGGGTGGCTACACCTTC. Protein sequence: CASSYSPPGGGYTF.

The chain joins TRBV5-5 to TRBJ1-1, with a possible D match to TRBD1 (5 bases). V was pared by 4 bases and J by 2 bases, with 9 bases between. The CDR3 consists of 13 residues. Germline CDR1 is SGHKS and CDR2 is YYEKEE (reference sequence). The CDR3 protein is CASSEGPNTEAFF. The DNA for the CDR3 is TGTGCCAGCAGCGAGGGACCCAACACTGAAGCTTTCTTT.

V is TRBV6-5 and J is TRBJ2-7, with 9 bases identical to TRBD1. The CDR3 contains 14 residues. The J segment lost 2 bases and the V segment lost 6 bases, leaving 5 bases of the junction unmatched. CDR1 and CDR2 (germline): MNHEY, SVGAGI. Written as DNA, the CDR3 is TGTGCCAGCAGATCCGGGACAGGGACCTACGAGCAGTACTTC. It encodes CASRSGTGTYEQYF.

The chain combines TRBV29-1 with TRBJ2-7, with a weak D call TRBD1 (5 bases). With 4 bases removed from V and 0 bases from J, the gap between germline ends came to 7 bases. The germline gives CDR1 SQVTM, CDR2 ANQGSEA. CDR3 length: 12 amino acids. This chain's CDR3 is CSVGQTSYEQYF. CDR3 DNA sequence: TGCAGCGTTGGACAGACCTCCTACGAGCAGTACTTC.

The chain uses TRBV9 and TRBJ2-1; 10 bases match TRBD2. The CDR3 is 17 amino acids. Per germline, CDR1 SGDLS and CDR2 YYNGEE. Trimming removed 0 bases from V and 2 bases from J; junction bases left unmatched: 5. CDR3 sequence (DNA): TGTGCCAGCAGCGTAGAAAGCGGGGGGGCGGCCTACAATGAGCAGTTCTTC. This codes for CASSVESGGAAYNEQFF.

This chain joins TRBV25-1 and TRBJ2-1; D is ambiguous. With 1 base removed from V and 4 bases from J, the gap between germline ends came to 5 bases. Germline CDR1 reads MGHDK; CDR2 reads SYGVNS. The CDR3 sequence is 13 residues long. This CDR3 reads CASSESVYNEQFF. The CDR3, as DNA: TGTGCCAGCAGTGAATCGGTGTACAATGAGCAGTTCTTC.

The chain recombines TRBV19 with TRBJ2-3; 8 nucleotides match TRBD1. The CDR3 covers 14 residues. The V gene's germline CDR1 is LNHDA and CDR2 SQIVND (reference sequence). V shed 5 bases and J 5 bases; nucleotides not matched to a gene: 6. DNA for the CDR3: TGTGCCAGTAGTTTCCTAGGACAGGGAGATACGCAGTATTTT. It encodes CASSFLGQGDTQYF.

This chain joins TRBV28 and TRBJ2-5, with D possibly being TRBD1 (6 bases). V lost 4 bases and J lost 2, with 20 bases in between. The germline gives CDR1 MDHEN, CDR2 SYDVKM. This CDR3 has 17 amino acids. The DNA for the CDR3 is TGTGCCAGCAGTTCCAACAGGGATCACGTAATTCAAGAGACCCAGTACTTC. It yields the protein CASSSNRDHVIQETQYF.

V is TRBV30 and J is TRBJ1-2; no definite D call. The CDR3 consists of 13 residues. Germline assignment: CDR1 GTSNPN and CDR2 SVGIG (reference sequence). The V end was cut by 3 bases, the J end by 3 bases, with 11 bases between. In DNA form, the CDR3 reads TGTGCCTGGAGCGGTGGCGGATACTATGGCTACACCTTC. Encoded protein: CAWSGGGYYGYTF.

The CDR3 loop reads CASSQELVDTQYF. DNA for the CDR3: TGTGCCAGCAGCCAAGAATTAGTGGATACGCAGTATTTT. V usage is TRBV4-2 and J usage is TRBJ2-3; D remains ambiguous. V lost 0 bases and J 6 bases, leaving 7 bases between the germline ends. The CDR3 loop spans 13 amino acids. The germline CDR1 and CDR2 sequences are LGHNA and YNFKEQ.

This clone came up a few times. The CDR3 region is CASSQVLDSPLHF. In DNA, the CDR3 is TGCGCCAGCAGCCAAGTCTTGGATTCACCCCTCCACTTT. The chain combines TRBV4-1 with TRBJ1-6; D gene ambiguous. Trimming left V 1 base short and J 8 bases short, with 6 bases between. The length of the CDR3 is 13 residues. Per germline, CDR1 MGHRA and CDR2 YSYEKL.

The V gene is TRBV28, the J gene TRBJ2-5, with TRBD2 matching 10 bases. Germline CDR1 reads MDHEN; CDR2 reads SYDVKM. Trimming cost V 8 bases and J 11 bases; bases outside gene matches: 11. The CDR3 runs 13 residues. The CDR3 is CASLSGGAFQQYF. For the CDR3, the DNA is TGTGCCAGCCTCAGCGGGGGGGCATTCCAGCAGTACTTC.

The chain recombines TRBV10-3 with TRBJ1-5; 8 nucleotides match TRBD1. The V and J ends lost 0 bases and 5 bases, in that order; junction bases with no gene match: 9. The CDR3 has 17 residues. In germline, CDR1 is ENHRY, CDR2 SYGVKD. The CDR3, as DNA: TGTGCCATCAGTGAGTCTACTTCCGGGACAGGTTATCAGCCCCAGCATTTT. Translated: CAISESTSGTGYQPQHF.

This clone came up a few times. The chain uses TRBV19 and TRBJ2-3, with a weak D call TRBD1 (6 bases). The germline gives CDR1 LNHDA, CDR2 SQIVND (reference sequence). This CDR3 region has 14 residues. Trimming pared 3 bases from V and 5 bases from J, leaving 12 bases between. The CDR3 region is CASSMTQGQDTQYF. The CDR3 coding sequence is TGTGCCAGTAGTATGACCCAGGGACAAGATACGCAGTATTTT.

This clone occurred a few times. This chain joins TRBV7-9 and TRBJ2-1; D perhaps matches TRBD1 (5 bases). Looked up from germline, CDR1 is SEHNR and CDR2 is FQNEAQ (reference sequence). This CDR3 is built from 13 residues. The V end lost 1 base, the J end lost 9 bases, and 10 bases lay between the germline ends. The CDR3 here is CASSLGGPGEQFF. CDR3 bases: TGTGCCAGCAGCTTAGGGGGCCCCGGTGAGCAGTTCTTC.

CDR3 bases: TGTGCCATCCAGCAGGGCAATGAGCAGTTCTTC. Its protein is CAIQQGNEQFF. The rearrangement links TRBV11-2 to TRBJ2-1, with TRBD1 as a possible D gene (5 bases). V was clipped by 10 bases and J by 6 bases, with 10 bases between them. This CDR3 has 11 amino acids. Germline CDR1 reads SGHAT; CDR2 reads FQNNGV.

A few counts support this clone. The rearrangement uses TRBV11-2 and TRBJ2-7, with D uncertain. The CDR3 totals 14 residues. Trimming shortened V by 4 bases and J by 6 bases, and 16 bases separated the two germline ends. Looked up from germline, CDR1 is SGHAT and CDR2 is FQNNGV. The CDR3 nucleotides read TGTGCCAGCAGCTCATTGGGGTACGCTTTCGAGCAGTACTTC. Protein sequence: CASSSLGYAFEQYF.